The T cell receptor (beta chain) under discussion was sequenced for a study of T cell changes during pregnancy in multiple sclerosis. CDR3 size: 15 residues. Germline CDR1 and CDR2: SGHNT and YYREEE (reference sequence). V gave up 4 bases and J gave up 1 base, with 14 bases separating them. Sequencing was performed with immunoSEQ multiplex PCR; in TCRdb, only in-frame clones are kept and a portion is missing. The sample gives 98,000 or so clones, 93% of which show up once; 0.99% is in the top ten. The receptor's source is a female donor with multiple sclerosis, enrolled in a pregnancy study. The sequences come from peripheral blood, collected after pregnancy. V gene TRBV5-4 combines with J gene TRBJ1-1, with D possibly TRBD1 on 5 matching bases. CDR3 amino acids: CASSAWGEGNTEAFF. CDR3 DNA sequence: TGTGCCAGCAGCGCGTGGGGGGAGGGGAACACTGAAGCTTTCTTT.